One sample yielded the 27 T cell receptor beta chains listed below, sequenced in a study of CD8 T cells in ankylosing spondylitis. TCRdb reanalysed the 5' RACE reads using MiXCR and keeps one entry per CDR3 protein. The sample lists about 240,000 distinct CDR3 sequences, 9.5% to 12% occurring once. Sequencing was carried out using blood, either unsorted or a sorted T cell fraction (not recorded which). The receptors were gathered from a male donor with ankylosing spondylitis or in good health (not recorded which).

The table lists this clonotype with many counts. The chain employs TRBV10-2 and TRBJ2-7, with 9 bases fitting TRBD1. Germline V gene sequence: CDR1 WSHSY, CDR2 SAAADI. The CDR3 sequence is 11 residues long. The trim removed 11 bases at V and 6 bases at J, leaving 5 bases unmatched. CDR3 bases: TGCGCCTGCGGGACAGGGCGCGAGCAGTACTTC. This translates into CACGTGREQYF.

This clonotype was seen a few times. The J gene is TRBJ2-2, the V gene TRBV4-1, with D perhaps matching TRBD2 (6 bases). This CDR3 contains 16 residues. V lost 4 bases and J lost 0, with 12 bases in between. Per the germline V gene, CDR1 is MGHRA and CDR2 is YSYEKL. CDR3 DNA: TGCGCCAGCAGCCTAAGCGGAGGGGCGAACACCGGGGAGCTGTTTTTT. This gives the protein CASSLSGGANTGELFF.

Only a few counts were recorded for this clonotype. The CDR3 loop reads CASSRIAGGHNEQFF. CDR3 nucleotides: TGTGCCAGCAGTCGTATAGCGGGGGGTCACAATGAGCAGTTCTTC. This chain uses TRBV3-1 with TRBJ2-1; 10 nucleotides match TRBD2. V trimming: 6 bases; J trimming: 5 bases; junction bases outside the gene matches: 7. The CDR3 extends over 15 amino acids. Germline-derived CDR1 and CDR2 are LGHDT and YNNKEL (reference sequence).

The table lists this clonotype with a few counts. The rearrangement links TRBV12-3 or TRBV12-4 to TRBJ2-3; 8 positions match TRBD2. This CDR3 has 18 residues. V was clipped by 6 bases and J by 2 bases; unmatched bases: 16. The CDR3 region is CASSLHRLAGWDTDTQYF. The CDR3 nucleotides are TGTGCCAGCAGCCTACACCGGCTAGCGGGTTGGGACACAGATACGCAGTATTTT.

The chain uses TRBV21-1 and TRBJ1-1; the D call TRBD1 from the table was never checked on the DNA. TRBV21-1 is a pseudogene segment. The length of the CDR3 is 16 residues. This CDR3 is CASSPRTGQQNTEAFF. CDR3 DNA sequence: TGTGCCAGCAGCCCCCGAACGGGACAGCAGAACACTGAAGCTTTCTTT.

This clonotype was seen at least ten times. In DNA form, the CDR3 reads TGCGCCACCAGTGTTGGGGCTAACTATGGCTACACCTTC. It encodes CATSVGANYGYTF. This chain links TRBV5-1 with TRBJ1-2; no definite D call. CDR1 is SGHRS, CDR2 YFSETQ, per germline. With 9 bases removed from V and 0 bases from J, the gap between germline ends came to 12 bases. This CDR3 comprises 13 residues.

This clonotype appeared a few times. The CDR3 protein is CASSYSLGGQETQYF. The CDR3, as DNA: TGTGCCAGCAGTTACTCGTTAGGGGGCCAAGAGACCCAGTACTTC. The V call is TRBV6-5, the J call TRBJ2-5; tentatively, D is TRBD1 (6 bases). V was shortened by 0 bases and J by 1 base, with 9 bases between the two germline ends. CDR3 length equals 15 residues. CDR1 and CDR2 (germline): MNHEY, SVGAGI.

This clonotype was detected ten times or more. V is TRBV29-1 and J is TRBJ2-7; D not certain. Germline lookup yields CDR1 SQVTM and CDR2 ANQGSEA. Trimming stripped 4 bases from V and 2 bases from J, with 15 bases between. There are 14 residues in the CDR3. CDR3 DNA sequence: TGCAGCGTTGTACGAGCACCCTACACCTACGAGCAGTACTTC. Protein sequence: CSVVRAPYTYEQYF.

This clonotype was seen repeatedly, ten times or more. The chain has TRBV10-3 and TRBJ1-1, with D tentatively TRBD1 (5 bases). This CDR3 comprises 16 residues. V lost 10 bases to trimming and J lost 0 bases, with 21 bases between them. Germline V CDR1 and CDR2: ENHRY, SYGVKD. This CDR3 is CATSKGHGVMNTEAFF. For the CDR3, the DNA is TGTGCCACGTCGAAAGGACACGGAGTGATGAACACTGAAGCTTTCTTT.

With respect to this clonotype: A read error may be the cause here, since a much bigger clone is one base away. J is TRBJ2-3 and V is TRBV24-1, with D tentatively TRBD1 (5 bases). The germline V and J ends were trimmed by 5 bases and 2 bases, with 13 bases remaining between them. Germline assignment: CDR1 KGHDR and CDR2 SFDVKD. This CDR3 is 15 amino acids long. CDR3 in DNA: TGTGCCACCAGTGGCACCGACAGTTCCACAGATACGCAGTATTTT. It translates to CATSGTDSSTDTQYF.

Note on this clonotype: A much larger clonotype is one base distant, so this may be a read error. The genes are TRBV2 and TRBJ1-1; no reliable D call. V was clipped by 5 bases and J by 4 bases, with 2 bases between them. CDR3 size: 10 residues. CDR1 SNHLY and CDR2 FYNNEI come from the germline V gene. The CDR3 bases are TGTGCCAGCAGTTTCACTGAAGCTTTCTTT. Translating it yields CASSFTEAFF. The variable domain in full, with the rest retrieved from reference TRBV2 and TRBJ1-1, is EPEVTQTPSHQVTQMGQEVILRCVPISNHLYFYWYRQILGQKVEFLVSFYNNEISEKSEIFDDQFSVERPDGSNFTLKIRSTKLEDSAMYFCASSFTEAFFGQGTRLTVV.

This clonotype appeared many times. The genes are TRBV5-1 and TRBJ1-1, with D perhaps TRBD1 (5 bases). Per germline, CDR1 SGHRS and CDR2 YFSETQ. V lost 1 base to trimming and J lost 3 bases, with 10 bases between them. The CDR3 spans 14 residues. The CDR3 reads CASSLQGGDTEAFF. CDR3 DNA sequence: TGCGCCAGCAGCTTGCAGGGAGGGGACACTGAAGCTTTCTTT.

This clonotype occurred a few times. The V and J genes are TRBV20-1 and TRBJ2-7; D is unresolved. V gave up 1 base and J gave up 1 base, with 17 bases separating them. The CDR3 loop spans 16 amino acids. Germline V gene data show CDR1 as DFQATT and CDR2 as SNEGSKA (reference sequence). The CDR3 is CSARGTDPILSYEQYF. Written as DNA, the CDR3 is TGCAGTGCTAGAGGTACAGATCCTATACTATCCTACGAGCAGTACTTC.

This clonotype was counted at least ten times. The CDR3 is CASSTWGTESTGELFF. The DNA for the CDR3 is TGTGCCAGCAGCACCTGGGGCACAGAATCCACCGGGGAGCTGTTTTTT. V and J are TRBV13 and TRBJ2-2, with a tentative D call TRBD1 (5 bases). With 5 bases removed from V and 4 bases from J, the gap between germline ends came to 17 bases. The CDR3 is 16 residues long. Germline V gene sequence: CDR1 PRHDT, CDR2 FYEKMQ (reference sequence).

There are many counts of this clonotype. The V and J genes are TRBV20-1 and TRBJ2-1; no clear D gene. Germline V gene sequence: CDR1 DFQATT, CDR2 SNEGSKA (reference sequence). V lost 7 bases and J lost 10, with 14 bases in between. This CDR3 is 11 amino acids long. As DNA, the CDR3 is TGCAGTGTCCCAAAGACCGCCGAGCAGTTCTTC. Its protein product is CSVPKTAEQFF.

This clonotype was picked up many times. This chain links TRBV12-3 or TRBV12-4 with TRBJ2-2; D call uncertain. The CDR3 spans 14 residues. V was pared by 4 bases and J by 7 bases, with 13 bases between. CDR3 bases: TGTGCCAGCAGTTCGACTGGTTTCGGCGGGGAGCTGTTTTTT. It yields the protein CASSSTGFGGELFF.

This clonotype was found many times. The genes are TRBV20-1 and TRBJ2-1, with 10 bases identical to TRBD2. Trimming at V came to 5 bases and at J to 7 bases, leaving 8 bases not matched to a gene. In germline, CDR1 is DFQATT, CDR2 SNEGSKA (reference sequence). The CDR3 runs to 14 residues. Here the CDR3 reads CSAPSAGGLNEQFF. CDR3 sequence (DNA): TGCAGTGCTCCCTCAGCGGGGGGGCTTAATGAGCAGTTCTTC.

Only a few counts were recorded for this clonotype. DNA for the CDR3: TGTGCCAGCAGCTTAGTTTCGTCCTCACCCTACGAGCAGTACTTC. Amino acids: CASSLVSSSPYEQYF. The chain carries TRBV7-9 and TRBJ2-7, with D unclear. The CDR3 covers 15 residues. CDR1 and CDR2 from the germline V gene are SEHNR and FQNEAQ (reference sequence). The V end was cut by 1 base, the J end by 2 bases, with 12 bases between.

The chain uses TRBV20-1 and TRBJ2-1; 7 nucleotides match TRBD2. This CDR3 spans 16 amino acids. The V gene's germline CDR1 is DFQATT and CDR2 SNEGSKA (reference sequence). With 5 bases clipped from V and 0 bases from J, the junction kept 10 bases outside the gene matches. CDR3 coding DNA: TGCAGTGCTCTACGGGCGGGCGGGGGCTCCTACAATGAGCAGTTCTTC. Its protein is CSALRAGGGSYNEQFF.

This clonotype was counted ten times or more. The J gene is TRBJ1-2, the V gene TRBV28; tentatively, D is TRBD1 (5 bases). CDR1 is MDHEN, CDR2 SYDVKM, per germline. CDR3 length equals 13 residues. Trimming took 4 bases from V and 8 from J, leaving 14 bases between them. CDR3 in DNA: TGTGCCAGCAGTTCGGGGGGGGTACGAGGCTACACCTTC. Its translation is CASSSGGVRGYTF.

This clonotype was seen many times. The chain has TRBV10-3 and TRBJ2-5; 7 bases map to TRBD1. V lost 2 bases and J lost 10; bases outside the gene matches: 7. The length of the CDR3 is 13 residues. Germline CDR1 and CDR2: ENHRY and SYGVKD. The CDR3 DNA sequence: TGTGCCATCAGTGAGACAACAGGGGCCAACCAGTACTTC. Protein product: CAISETTGANQYF.

This clonotype was seen more than once but under ten times. V usage is TRBV7-2 and J usage is TRBJ1-4, with D possibly matching TRBD1 (6 bases). Trimming took 4 bases from V and 5 from J, leaving 11 bases between them. CDR1 is SGHTA, CDR2 FQGNSA, per germline. This CDR3 is 14 amino acids long. CDR3 nucleotide sequence: TGTGCCAGCAGCTGGACAGCGCCGAATGAAAAACTGTTTTTT. Encoded protein: CASSWTAPNEKLFF.

This clonotype was observed a handful of times. The rearrangement joins TRBV11-2 to TRBJ2-2, with a weak D call TRBD1 (5 bases). Germline values: CDR1 SGHAT, CDR2 FQNNGV. There are 15 residues in the CDR3. V was cut by 4 bases and J by 8 bases, with 17 bases left in between. The CDR3, as DNA: TGTGCCAGCAGCTCCCGGCGACAGTTTAAGGGGGAGCTGTTTTTT. Translating it yields CASSSRRQFKGELFF.

The chain recombines TRBV10-3 with TRBJ1-6; D unclear. The CDR3 runs to 12 residues. The ends were cut back, 3 bases at V and 13 bases at J, with 10 bases in the middle. The germline CDR1 and CDR2 sequences are ENHRY and SYGVKD. For the CDR3, the DNA is TGTGCCATCAGTGATTCAGACCGGCCCCTCCACTTT. The encoded protein is CAISDSDRPLHF.

The V call is TRBV5-1, the J call TRBJ1-1; TRBD1 matches at 9 bases. CDR1 is SGHRS, CDR2 YFSETQ, per germline. The CDR3 spans 15 residues. The V segment lost 3 bases and the J segment 2 bases; nucleotides outside the gene matches: 5. In DNA form, the CDR3 reads TGCGCCAGCAGCTCGTGGACAGGGGACAACACTGAAGCTTTCTTT. Translating gives CASSSWTGDNTEAFF.

The table lists this clonotype with many counts. This chain links TRBV5-1 with TRBJ2-1, with unresolved D. CDR3 size: 14 residues. V lost 3 bases and J 5 bases, leaving 12 bases between the germline ends. Per germline, CDR1 SGHRS and CDR2 YFSETQ. CDR3 in DNA: TGCGCCAGCAGCTGGGTTGGTCTAAACAATGAGCAGTTCTTC. The encoded protein is CASSWVGLNNEQFF.

This clonotype was observed a few times. The V and J genes are TRBV5-5 and TRBJ2-4, with D perhaps assigned TRBD1 or TRBD2 (6 bases each). CDR1 is SGHKS and CDR2 is YYEKEE in the germline V gene (reference sequence). V lost 1 base and J lost 7, with 15 bases in between. This CDR3 contains 15 residues. The CDR3 sequence is CASSLTGRRVNIQYF. The CDR3 DNA is TGTGCCAGCAGCTTGACAGGGAGGAGGGTGAACATTCAGTACTTC. Full variable domain (outside the CDR3, taken from reference TRBV5-5 and TRBJ2-4): DAGVTQSPTHLIKTRGQQVTLRCSPISGHKSVSWYQQVLGQGPQFIFQYYEKEERGRGNFPDRFSARQFPNYSSELNVNALLLGDSALYLCASSLTGRRVNIQYFGAGTRLSVL.